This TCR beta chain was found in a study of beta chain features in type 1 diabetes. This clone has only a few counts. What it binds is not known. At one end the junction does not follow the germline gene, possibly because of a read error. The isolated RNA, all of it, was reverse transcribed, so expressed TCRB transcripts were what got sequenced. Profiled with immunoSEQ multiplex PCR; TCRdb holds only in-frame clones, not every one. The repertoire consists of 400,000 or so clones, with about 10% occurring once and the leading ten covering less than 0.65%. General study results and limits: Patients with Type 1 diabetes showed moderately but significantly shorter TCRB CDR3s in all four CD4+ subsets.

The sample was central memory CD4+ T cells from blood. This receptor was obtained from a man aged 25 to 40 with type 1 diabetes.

This CDR3 is CARSPGRLAENTGELFF. The CDR3, as DNA: TGTGCCAGAAGCCCGGGGAGACTAGCGGAGAACACCGGGGAGCTGTTTTTT. This sequence joins TRBV4-2 and TRBJ2-2; 9 bases are a match to TRBD2. The CDR3 has 17 residues. Germline V lookup: CDR1 LGHNA, CDR2 YNFKEQ.